This T cell receptor (beta chain) was recorded in a study of T cells in women clearing cervical HPV infection. Across the study: Blood came at first lesion visit for cases, post-clearance for controls.

Assay used: immunoSEQ multiplex PCR; TCRdb lists only in-frame clones, some missing. Its table records fewer than 35,000 clones. The specimen sequenced was blood buffy coat. This receptor was taken from a woman aged 18 to 75 with a cervical HPV16 infection that either progressed to CIN3+ or cleared (not recorded which).

The CDR3 loop is CASGTAGGRYGYTF. Incomplete CDR3 DNA: TGTGCTAGTGGTACGGCAGGGGGAAGGTATGGC. This sequence joins TRBV12-5 and TRBJ1-2; 7 bases agree with TRBD1. The read halts 3 residues ahead of the CDR3 end, with the missing end drawn from the germline J gene. CDR1 is LGHNT and CDR2 is FRNRAP in the germline V gene. There are 14 residues in the CDR3. J was trimmed by 5 bases and V by 5 bases; bases with no gene match: 8.